These 26 T cell receptor beta chains were all obtained from the same sample, sequenced in a study of blood T cell repertoires in COVID-19. Profiling relied on immunoSEQ multiplex PCR, and the TCRdb table lists in-frame clones only, not all of them. The sample holds 450,000 to 500,000 clones; roughly nine tenths are singletons and the top ten take about 0.7%. Sequenced material: PBMCs or T cells enriched from blood (not recorded which). These receptors came from a woman between 18 and 30 years old who had recovered from COVID-19.

This clone was counted only a few times. J is TRBJ1-2 and V is TRBV3-1 (or the pseudogene TRBV3-2); TRBD1 matches 7 bases. Trimming took 5 bases from V and 1 from J; bases not matched to a gene: 7. The length of the CDR3 is 15 residues. CDR1 LGHDT and CDR2 YNNKEL come from the germline V gene (reference sequence). CDR3 in amino acids: CASSYHHRGNYGYTF. The CDR3, as DNA: TGTGCCAGCAGCTATCATCACAGGGGTAACTATGGCTACACCTTC.

The chain uses TRBV5-5 and TRBJ2-3, with D maybe TRBD1 (6 bases). Trimming removed 1 base at V and 5 bases at J, with 17 bases between. Germline CDR1 is SGHKS and CDR2 is YYEKEE (reference sequence). There are 16 residues in the CDR3. DNA for the CDR3: TGTGCCAGCAGCTTGAGTGGCGGACAGACGGGAGATACGCAGTATTTT. Its translation is CASSLSGGQTGDTQYF.

The chain is built from TRBV28 and TRBJ2-3; TRBD2 matches at 13 bases. V gave up 1 base and J gave up 8 bases; unmatched junction bases: 6. Germline V gene lookup returns CDR1 MDHEN and CDR2 SYDVKM. The CDR3 runs to 16 residues. CDR3 nucleotide sequence: TGTGCCAGCAGTTTATCTACTAGCGGGGGGGCCGGTACGCAGTATTTT. The encoded protein is CASSLSTSGGAGTQYF.

This chain uses TRBV7-2 with TRBJ1-4, with 11 bases identical to TRBD1. The CDR3 runs to 15 residues. Germline V gene data show CDR1 as SGHTA and CDR2 as FQGNSA. After removal of 5 bases from V and 7 bases from J, the junction contained 6 bases not matched to a gene. The CDR3 loop is CASSGTGGLGEKLFF. The CDR3 nucleotides are TGTGCCAGCAGCGGGACAGGGGGTTTGGGTGAAAAACTGTTTTTT.

This chain joins TRBV5-5 and TRBJ1-4; D perhaps matches TRBD1 (5 bases). Trimming removed 4 bases from V and 3 bases from J, with 19 bases in between. Germline CDR1 and CDR2: SGHKS and YYEKEE (reference sequence). This CDR3 region has 17 residues. For the CDR3, the DNA is TGTGCCAGCAGCACCACCTCAAGGGGATCACCTAATGAAAAACTGTTTTTT. Encoded protein: CASSTTSRGSPNEKLFF.

This clone was recorded once. Here the CDR3 DNA reads TGTGCCAGCTCGCGAGCGGTTATGAACACCGGGGAGCTGTTTTTT. It codes for CASSRAVMNTGELFF. This rearrangement joins TRBV18 to TRBJ2-2, with D perhaps TRBD2 (5 bases). CDR3 length equals 15 residues. Trimming shortened V by 6 bases and J by 1 base, and 12 bases separated the two germline ends. In germline, CDR1 is KGHSH, CDR2 LQKENI.

In its sample, this clone was seen a few times. The chain carries TRBV25-1 and TRBJ1-2, with TRBD1 as a possible D gene (6 bases). Germline lookup yields CDR1 MGHDK and CDR2 SYGVNS. Trimming removed 3 bases at V and 6 bases at J, with 11 bases between. This CDR3 is built from 13 residues. The CDR3 coding sequence is TGTGCCAGCAGTGAGCGTCAGGGGAATGGCTACACCTTC. It translates to CASSERQGNGYTF.

As concerns this clone: The sample contains more than one DNA sequence encoding this CDR3. The chain combines TRBV5-1 with TRBJ1-2; D not resolved. V was clipped by 1 base and J by 8 bases, with 12 bases between them. The CDR3 is made up of 13 amino acids. The germline CDR1 and CDR2 sequences are SGHRS and YFSETQ. CDR3 protein: CASSLTGSRGYTF. The CDR3 coding sequence is TGCGCCAGCAGCTTGACCGGGTCAAGGGGCTACACCTTC.

DNA of the CDR3: TGTGCCAGCAGTGGGACAGACCCAAATAATTCACCCCTCCACTTT. Amino acids: CASSGTDPNNSPLHF. V is TRBV2 and J is TRBJ1-6, with D perhaps TRBD1 (6 bases). V lost 4 bases and J lost 5, with 12 bases in between. The germline gives CDR1 SNHLY, CDR2 FYNNEI. This CDR3 is 15 amino acids long.

J is TRBJ2-7 and V is TRBV9; D is possibly TRBD1 (7 bases). Trimming took off 3 bases at V and 4 bases at J, with 20 bases between the two ends. Per the germline V gene, CDR1 is SGDLS and CDR2 is YYNGEE. This CDR3 spans 16 amino acids. CDR3 sequence reads: CASSEGGGGPPYEQYF. The CDR3 region has the DNA TGTGCCAGCAGCGAGGGAGGAGGGGGCCCCCCTTACGAGCAGTACTTC.

The chain carries TRBV19 and TRBJ1-4; D remains ambiguous. This CDR3 is built from 13 residues. The germline CDR1 and CDR2 sequences are LNHDA and SQIVND (reference sequence). V was cut by 5 bases and J by 8 bases, with 12 bases left in between. In nucleotides, the CDR3 is TGTGCCAGTAGTGTGAGGATTCGCGAAAAACTGTTTTTT. Translated, it gives CASSVRIREKLFF.

The gene calls are TRBV5-1 and TRBJ1-1; D is unclear. The CDR3 has 12 amino acids. Trimming shortened V by 2 bases and J by 4 bases, and 6 bases separated the two germline ends. Per the germline V gene, CDR1 is SGHRS and CDR2 is YFSETQ. As DNA, the CDR3 is TGCGCCAGCAGCTTAATCGGCACTGAAGCTTTCTTT. It specifies CASSLIGTEAFF.

The chain uses TRBV27 and TRBJ1-6; TRBD1 matches at 7 bases. CDR3 size: 21 residues. V shed 0 bases and J 5 bases; nucleotides not matched to a gene: 19. Per the germline V gene, CDR1 is MNHEY and CDR2 is SMNVEV (reference sequence). CDR3 nucleotides: TGTGCCAGCAGTTTATCAACTCGACGGACAGGCCTTCGACTACATAATTCACCCCTCCACTTT. Translated, it gives CASSLSTRRTGLRLHNSPLHF.

Written as DNA, the CDR3 is TGTGCCAGCACTCTTGATTCGGGGGGCGAGTACACTGAAGCTTTCTTT. Its protein product is CASTLDSGGEYTEAFF. The J gene is TRBJ1-1, the V gene TRBV5-6, with D tentatively TRBD1 (6 bases). This CDR3 has 16 residues. Looked up from germline, CDR1 is SGHDT and CDR2 is YYEEEE. V lost 6 bases and J 3 bases, leaving 21 bases between the germline ends.

The chain is built from TRBV2 and TRBJ1-4; possibly TRBD1 for D (6 bases). CDR1 SNHLY and CDR2 FYNNEI come from the germline V gene. V shed 7 bases and J shed 4 bases, with 13 bases lying between them. This CDR3 contains 14 residues. The CDR3 region is CASTSGHLNEKLFF. In DNA, the CDR3 is TGTGCCAGCACCTCGGGACACCTTAATGAAAAACTGTTTTTT.

The rearrangement uses TRBV5-1 and TRBJ2-7, with 12 nucleotides matching TRBD2. V was clipped by 4 bases and J by 3 bases; unmatched bases: 5. Germline V CDR1 and CDR2: SGHRS, YFSETQ. This CDR3 is built from 15 residues. The CDR3 sequence: CASSLTSGGGYEQYF. The CDR3, as DNA: TGCGCCAGCAGCCTGACTAGCGGGGGAGGCTACGAGCAGTACTTC.

J is TRBJ2-6 and V is TRBV18; TRBD1 aligns across 12 bases. CDR1 is KGHSH and CDR2 is LQKENI in the germline V gene. Trimming took 3 bases from V and 2 from J; bases not matched to a gene: 8. The CDR3 sequence is 19 residues long. In nucleotides, the CDR3 is TGTGCCAGCTCACCCTTCTCGGGACAGGGGGCAGCTGGGGCCAACGTCCTGACTTTC. Its translation is CASSPFSGQGAAGANVLTF.

The V and J genes are TRBV19 and TRBJ1-1; 8 bases fit TRBD1. Germline V CDR1 and CDR2: LNHDA, SQIVND (reference sequence). There are 15 residues in the CDR3. V shed 8 bases and J 0 bases; nucleotides not matched to a gene: 8. CDR3 region: CASWSRGRLNTEAFF. Here the CDR3 DNA reads TGTGCCAGTTGGAGCAGGGGGCGCTTGAACACTGAAGCTTTCTTT.

This chain connects TRBV7-2 to TRBJ2-3; 12 bases are a match to TRBD2. The CDR3 has 16 residues. V lost 3 bases, J lost 3 bases, and 4 bases stayed unmatched. The germline gives CDR1 SGHTA, CDR2 FQGNSA. The CDR3 sequence: CASSLTSGGATDTQYF. The CDR3 DNA reads as TGTGCCAGCAGCTTGACTAGCGGGGGAGCTACAGATACGCAGTATTTT. The full variable domain, in which reference TRBV7-2 and TRBJ2-3 provide the parts outside the CDR3, is GAGVSQSPSNKVTEKGKDVELRCDPISGHTALYWYRQSLGQGLEFLIYFQGNSAPDKSGLPSDRFSAERTGGSVSTLTIQRTQQEDSAVYLCASSLTSGGATDTQYFGPGTRLTVL.

The chain joins TRBV19 to TRBJ1-2; D ambiguous. Germline V gene data show CDR1 as LNHDA and CDR2 as SQIVND (reference sequence). CDR3 size: 14 residues. The V end was cut by 2 bases, the J end by 4 bases, with 11 bases between. The CDR3 nucleotides read TGTGCCAGTAGTATAAATCCGGAGGGCTATGGCTACACCTTC. Translated: CASSINPEGYGYTF. The whole variable domain, remainder taken from reference TRBV19 and TRBJ1-2, is DGGITQSPKYLFRKEGQNVTLSCEQNLNHDAMYWYRQDPGQGLRLIYYSQIVNDFQKGDIAEGYSVSREKKESFPLTVTSAQKNPTAFYLCASSINPEGYGYTFGSGTRLTVV.

The rearrangement joins TRBV7-2 to TRBJ1-4; D is unclear. Trimming took off 5 bases at V and 8 bases at J, with 21 bases between the two ends. This CDR3 has 16 amino acids. CDR1 and CDR2 (germline): SGHTA, FQGNSA. CDR3 sequence: CASSPSAADFVEKLFF. CDR3 nucleotides: TGTGCCAGCAGCCCTTCCGCCGCGGACTTCGTGGAAAAACTGTTTTTT.

The chain combines TRBV4-1 with TRBJ1-1, with 10 bases that match TRBD1. The CDR3 has 13 amino acids. The trim removed 6 bases at V and 11 bases at J, leaving 9 bases unmatched. The germline gives CDR1 MGHRA, CDR2 YSYEKL. The CDR3 protein is CASRPTGGAVAFF. The CDR3 DNA reads as TGCGCCAGCAGACCGACAGGGGGCGCGGTGGCTTTCTTT.

The chain combines TRBV2 with TRBJ2-5, with 7 positions matching TRBD1. CDR1 and CDR2 (germline): SNHLY, FYNNEI. V was pared by 4 bases and J by 1 base, with 6 bases of the junction left unmatched. This CDR3 has 15 amino acids. The CDR3 loop reads CASSARDRTQETQYF. The CDR3 coding sequence is TGTGCCAGCAGTGCCCGGGACAGAACCCAAGAGACCCAGTACTTC. The full variable domain, its missing parts supplied by reference TRBV2 and TRBJ2-5, is EPEVTQTPSHQVTQMGQEVILRCVPISNHLYFYWYRQILGQKVEFLVSFYNNEISEKSEIFDDQFSVERPDGSNFTLKIRSTKLEDSAMYFCASSARDRTQETQYFGPGTRLLVL.

The chain is built from TRBV7-6 and TRBJ2-3, with 10 bases fitting TRBD2. J gave up 6 bases and V 3 bases, and 3 bases lay outside the gene matches. The CDR3 consists of 14 residues. The V gene's germline CDR1 is SGHVS and CDR2 FNYEAQ. The CDR3 DNA sequence: TGTGCCAGCAGCTTTGGTAGCGGGGGGGATACGCAGTATTTT. Its protein product is CASSFGSGGDTQYF.

The sample holds one count of this clone. The genes are TRBV10-3 and TRBJ2-5; tentative D call: TRBD2 (8 bases). V gave up 6 bases and J gave up 5 bases, with 22 bases separating them. This CDR3 is 16 amino acids long. Per the germline V gene, CDR1 is ENHRY and CDR2 is SYGVKD. CDR3 loop: CAISAIPGQREETQYF. CDR3 bases: TGTGCCATCAGCGCCATCCCGGGACAGCGGGAGGAGACCCAGTACTTC.

The J gene is TRBJ2-7, the V gene TRBV7-2, with TRBD1 as a possible D gene (6 bases). Trimming took 5 bases from V and 5 from J, leaving 16 bases between them. The CDR3 is made up of 14 amino acids. The germline V gene encodes CDR1 SGHTA and CDR2 FQGNSA. The CDR3 sequence is CASSPGTFTDEQYF. The CDR3, as DNA: TGTGCCAGCAGCCCCGGGACATTTACGGACGAGCAGTACTTC.